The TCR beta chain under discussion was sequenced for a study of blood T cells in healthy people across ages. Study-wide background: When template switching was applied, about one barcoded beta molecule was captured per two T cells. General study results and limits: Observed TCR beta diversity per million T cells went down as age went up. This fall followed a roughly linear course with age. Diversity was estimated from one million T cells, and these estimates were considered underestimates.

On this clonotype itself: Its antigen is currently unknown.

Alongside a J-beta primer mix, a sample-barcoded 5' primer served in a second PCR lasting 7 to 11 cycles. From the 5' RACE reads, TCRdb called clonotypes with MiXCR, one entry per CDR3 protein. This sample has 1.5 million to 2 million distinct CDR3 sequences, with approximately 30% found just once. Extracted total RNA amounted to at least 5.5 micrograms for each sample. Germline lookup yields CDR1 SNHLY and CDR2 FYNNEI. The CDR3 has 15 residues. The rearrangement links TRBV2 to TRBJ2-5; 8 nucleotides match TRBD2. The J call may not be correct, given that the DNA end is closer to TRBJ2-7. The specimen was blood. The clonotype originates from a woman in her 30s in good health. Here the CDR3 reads CANRRRLERGYEQYF. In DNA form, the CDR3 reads TGTGCCAACAGGAGGCGTCTGGAGCGGGGGTACGAGCAGTACTTC.